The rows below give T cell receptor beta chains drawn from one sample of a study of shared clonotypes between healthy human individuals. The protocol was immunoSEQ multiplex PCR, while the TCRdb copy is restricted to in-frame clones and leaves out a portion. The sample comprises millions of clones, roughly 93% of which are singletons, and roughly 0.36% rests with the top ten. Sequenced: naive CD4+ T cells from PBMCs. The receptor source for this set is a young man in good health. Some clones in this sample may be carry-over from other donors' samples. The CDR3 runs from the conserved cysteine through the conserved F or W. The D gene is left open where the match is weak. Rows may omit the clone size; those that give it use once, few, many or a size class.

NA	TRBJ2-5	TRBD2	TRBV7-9	CASSLLGGRGRQETQYF	TGTGCCAGCAGCTTACTTGGTGGGAGGGGTCGGCAAGAGACCCAGTACTTC
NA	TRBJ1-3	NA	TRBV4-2	CASSQDGGARGNTIYF	TGTGCCAGCAGCCAAGATGGGGGGGCTAGAGGAAACACCATATATTTT
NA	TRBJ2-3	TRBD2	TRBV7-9	CASSKLGLASLDTQYF	TGTGCCAGCAGCAAACTTGGACTAGCGTCTTTGGATACGCAGTATTTT
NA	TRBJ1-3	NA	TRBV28	CASSFSRVLRNTIYF	TGTGCCAGCAGTTTTAGCAGGGTTCTCCGGAACACCATATATTTT
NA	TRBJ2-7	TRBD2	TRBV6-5	CASSYTGGRSYEQYF	TGTGCCAGCAGTTACACCGGCGGGAGATCCTACGAGCAGTACTTC
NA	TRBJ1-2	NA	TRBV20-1	CSGSGNGYTF	TGCAGTGGGTCCGGGAATGGCTACACCTTC
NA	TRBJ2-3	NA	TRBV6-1	CASSELPGSTSTDTQYF	TGTGCCAGCAGTGAATTACCTGGGTCAACTAGCACAGATACGCAGTATTTT
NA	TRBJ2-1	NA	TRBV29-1	CSAQGASREYNEQFF	TGCAGCGCCCAAGGGGCTAGCCGAGAATACAATGAGCAGTTCTTC
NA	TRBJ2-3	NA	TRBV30	CAWSDGLSAADTQYF	TGTGCCTGGAGTGACGGACTGTCAGCAGCAGATACGCAGTATTTT
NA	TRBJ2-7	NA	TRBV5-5	CASSLARTYRVGTYEQYF	TGTGCCAGCAGCTTGGCCAGGACCTACCGCGTCGGGACCTACGAGCAGTACTTC
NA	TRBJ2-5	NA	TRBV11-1	CASSLDRGFQETQYF	TGTGCCAGCAGCTTAGATCGGGGATTCCAAGAGACCCAGTACTTC
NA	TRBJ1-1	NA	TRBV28	CASSLDHTEAFF	TGTGCCAGCAGTTTAGATCACACTGAAGCTTTCTTT
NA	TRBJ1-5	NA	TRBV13	CASSLGYNQPQHF	TGTGCCAGCAGCTTAGGGTACAATCAGCCCCAGCATTTT
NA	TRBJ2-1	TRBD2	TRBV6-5	CASSRLAGTYNEQFF	TGTGCCAGCAGTAGACTAGCGGGCACCTACAATGAGCAGTTCTTC
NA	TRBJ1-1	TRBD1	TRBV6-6	CASSFGTGDTEAFF	TGTGCCAGCAGTTTCGGGACAGGAGACACTGAAGCTTTCTTT
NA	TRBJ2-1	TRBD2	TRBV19	CASSWTSGPLHEQFF	TGTGCCAGTAGTTGGACTAGCGGACCCCTCCATGAGCAGTTCTTC
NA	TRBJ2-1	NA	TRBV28	CAATAGSSYNEQFF	TGTGCCGCCACTGCGGGCAGCTCCTACAATGAGCAGTTCTTC
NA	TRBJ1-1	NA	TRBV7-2	CASSLGGFASEAFF	TGTGCCAGCAGCTTAGGTGGTTTTGCGTCTGAAGCTTTCTTT
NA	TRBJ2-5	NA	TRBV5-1	CASSLPPSRGTQYF	TGCGCCAGCAGCTTGCCTCCCTCGAGGGGGACCCAGTACTTC
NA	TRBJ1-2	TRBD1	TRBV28	CASSLGGQYSPTYGYTF	TGTGCCAGCAGCCTGGGGGGACAGTATTCCCCCACCTATGGCTACACCTTC
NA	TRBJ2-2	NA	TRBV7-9	CASRSLTGELFF	TGTGCCAGCCGAAGTCTTACCGGGGAGCTGTTTTTT
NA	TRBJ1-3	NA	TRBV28	CASSLFGSGNTIYF	TGTGCCAGCAGTTTATTTGGGTCCGGAAACACCATATATTTT
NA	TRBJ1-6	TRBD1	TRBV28	CASSSDRGGNSPLHF	TGTGCCAGCAGCAGTGACAGGGGTGGTAATTCACCCCTCCACTTT
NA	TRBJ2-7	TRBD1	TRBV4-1	CASSQGEGQGAGEQYF	TGCGCCAGCAGCCAAGGCGAGGGACAGGGTGCCGGGGAGCAGTACTTC
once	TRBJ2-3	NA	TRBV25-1	CASSEFDRLSTDTQYF	TGTGCCAGCAGTGAATTCGACAGGCTGAGCACAGATACGCAGTATTTT
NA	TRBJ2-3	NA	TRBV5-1	CASSVGPQKGYTDTQYF	TGCGCCAGCAGCGTGGGACCGCAAAAGGGGTACACAGATACGCAGTATTTT
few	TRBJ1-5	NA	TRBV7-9	CASAGDNQPQHF	TGTGCCAGCGCAGGGGACAATCAGCCCCAGCATTTT
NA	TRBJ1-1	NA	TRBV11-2	CASSLARDTEAFF	TGTGCCAGCAGCTTAGCCCGGGACACTGAAGCTTTCTTT
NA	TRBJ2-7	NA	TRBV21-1	CASSKWVGESYEQYF	TGTGCCAGCAGCAAATGGGTAGGGGAATCCTACGAGCAGTACTTC
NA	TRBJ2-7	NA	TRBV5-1	CASSSIPRDRGGFEQYF	TGCGCCAGCAGCTCAATCCCCCGGGATAGGGGTGGATTCGAGCAGTACTTC
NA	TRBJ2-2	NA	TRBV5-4	CASSLGTKNTGELFF	TGTGCCAGCAGCCTGGGGACCAAGAACACCGGGGAGCTGTTTTTT
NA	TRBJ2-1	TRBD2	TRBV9	CASSPTSGRGSYNEQFF	TGTGCCAGCAGCCCAACTAGCGGGAGAGGGTCCTACAATGAGCAGTTCTTC
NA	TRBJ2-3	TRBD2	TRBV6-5	CASSYSLGRASDTQYF	TGTGCCAGCAGTTATTCCCTAGGGAGGGCCTCAGATACGCAGTATTTT
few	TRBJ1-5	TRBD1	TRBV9	CASSVRTGDNQPQHF	TGTGCCAGCAGCGTCAGGACAGGGGATAATCAGCCCCAGCATTTT
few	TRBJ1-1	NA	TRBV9	CASSALGSPPSTEAFF	TGTGCCAGCAGCGCTCTAGGATCTCCCCCGAGCACTGAAGCTTTCTTT
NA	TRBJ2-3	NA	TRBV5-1	CASSGGLTGALDTQYF	TGCGCCAGCAGCGGGGGGCTAACGGGAGCTTTAGATACGCAGTATTTT
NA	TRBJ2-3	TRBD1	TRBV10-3	CAISENRGTNTQYF	TGTGCCATCAGTGAAAACAGGGGGACAAATACGCAGTATTTT
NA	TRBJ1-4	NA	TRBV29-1	CSVAEILPGEKLFF	TGCAGCGTTGCAGAAATTCTCCCTGGGGAAAAACTGTTTTTT
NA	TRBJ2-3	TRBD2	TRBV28	CASSLSLAGGVDTQYF	TGTGCCAGCAGTTTATCACTAGCGGGAGGTGTCGATACGCAGTATTTT
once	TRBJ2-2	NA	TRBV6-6	CASRTGQLDTGELFF	TGTGCCAGCAGGACCGGACAGTTAGACACCGGGGAGCTGTTTTTT
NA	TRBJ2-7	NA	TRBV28	CASEGLYEQYF	TGTGCCAGCGAGGGTCTCTACGAGCAGTACTTC